This TCR beta chain came from a study of cytomegalovirus exposure and HLA in healthy donors. General study results and limits: A previous analysis found most TCR beta V segments productive roughly 90% or roughly 30% of the time. V- and J-gene trimming in TCR beta was tied to a missense DCLRE1C variant by an analysis performed later.

Likely unrecorded immune exposures existed in these nominally healthy donors. Germline CDR1 is MNHNY and CDR2 is SVGAGI (reference sequence). The junction had 6 bases not matched to a gene; V was cut back by 6 bases and J by 3 bases. This CDR3 has 16 residues. Use of 60 Vbeta and 13 Jbeta primers characterized the PCR. Using immunoSEQ multiplex PCR, the repertoire was profiled, and TCRdb retains in-frame clones only, with some absent. Here the sample spans about 93,000 clones, 78% being singletons. Regarding this clone: The target antigen is unknown.

This TCR was sampled from a woman between 35 and 50 years old in good health and CMV-seronegative. The genes are TRBV6-6 and TRBJ2-2; TRBD2 aligns across 11 bases. The sample consisted of PBMCs. This CDR3 reads CASSRRLAGHTGELFF. The CDR3, as DNA: TGTGCCAGCAGCCGAAGACTAGCGGGACACACCGGGGAGCTGTTTTTT.